The clone carrying this T cell receptor (beta chain) occurred a few times. Its cognate antigen is unknown. These data are taken from a study of cytomegalovirus exposure and HLA in healthy donors. Trimming left V 1 base short and J 4 bases short, with 10 bases between. Germline values: CDR1 MGHRA, CDR2 YSYEKL. This CDR3 has 15 residues. Study results and limitations: Later analysis suggested most CMV-associated TCR beta chains were HLA-restricted. Compared with the roughly 700-donor mean, an Asian-associated ancestry cluster reportedly had fewer N-insertions, according to a later analysis.

PCR involved 60 Vbeta and 13 Jbeta primers. The protocol was immunoSEQ multiplex PCR, while the TCRdb copy is restricted to in-frame clones and leaves out a portion. The sample shows about 95,000 clones, 78% of them seen only once. Sequenced input: PBMCs. This clonotype was sampled from a woman aged 40 to 50 in good health and CMV-seropositive. The chain is built from TRBV4-1 and TRBJ1-4; D might be TRBD1 (5 bases). CDR3 bases: TGCGCCAGCAGCCAAGCAGGGTCCTTTAATGAAAAACTGTTTTTT. Its translation: CASSQAGSFNEKLFF.